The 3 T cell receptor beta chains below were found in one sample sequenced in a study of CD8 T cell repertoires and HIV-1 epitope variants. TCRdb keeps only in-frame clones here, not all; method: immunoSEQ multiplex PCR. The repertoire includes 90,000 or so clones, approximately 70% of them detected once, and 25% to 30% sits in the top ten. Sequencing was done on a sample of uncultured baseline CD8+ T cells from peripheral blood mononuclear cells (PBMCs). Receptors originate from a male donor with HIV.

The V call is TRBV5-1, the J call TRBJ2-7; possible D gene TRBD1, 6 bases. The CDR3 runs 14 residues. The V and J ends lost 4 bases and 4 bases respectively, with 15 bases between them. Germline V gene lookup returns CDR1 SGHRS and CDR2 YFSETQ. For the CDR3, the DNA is TGCGCCAGCAGCCCAGGGGCTCCCTCTTACGAGCAGTACTTC. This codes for CASSPGAPSYEQYF.

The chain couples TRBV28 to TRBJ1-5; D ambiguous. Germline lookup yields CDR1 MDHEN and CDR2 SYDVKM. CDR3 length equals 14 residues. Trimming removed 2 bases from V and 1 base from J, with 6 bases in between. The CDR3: CASSLRGSNQPQHF. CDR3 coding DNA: TGTGCCAGCAGTTTAAGAGGGAGCAATCAGCCCCAGCATTTT.

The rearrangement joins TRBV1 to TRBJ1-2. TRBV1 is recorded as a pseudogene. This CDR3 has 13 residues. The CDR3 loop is CTRVVRKTYGYTF. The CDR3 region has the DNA TGCACCAGGGTTGTGCGAAAGACCTATGGCTACACCTTC.